This T cell receptor beta chain is drawn from a study of blood T cells in healthy people across ages. Overall study findings and caveats: Diversity estimates drawn from one million T cells were deemed underestimates.

A J-beta primer mix and a sample-barcoded 5' primer were used in a second PCR of about 7 to 12 cycles. Using its own MiXCR run on the 5' RACE reads, TCRdb lists one record per CDR3 protein. Of 1.5 million to 2 million distinct CDR3 sequences listed, roughly two fifths are singletons. Russia was home to the donors, healthy Caucasian individuals aged roughly 6 to 90. Every donor contributed around 10 milliliters of peripheral blood by blood draw. V was trimmed by 9 bases and J by 6 bases, leaving 15 bases between them. Germline CDR1 SGHRS, CDR2 YFSETQ. The CDR3 runs to 12 residues. In regard to this clonotype: Its antigen remains unknown.

What was sequenced was blood. The V and J genes are TRBV5-1 and TRBJ1-1; possibly TRBD1 for D (6 bases). This TCR was sampled from a human donor in good health. CDR3 residues: CATKEGGSEAFF. DNA of the CDR3: TGCGCCACCAAAGAAGGGGGGTCTGAAGCTTTCTTT.